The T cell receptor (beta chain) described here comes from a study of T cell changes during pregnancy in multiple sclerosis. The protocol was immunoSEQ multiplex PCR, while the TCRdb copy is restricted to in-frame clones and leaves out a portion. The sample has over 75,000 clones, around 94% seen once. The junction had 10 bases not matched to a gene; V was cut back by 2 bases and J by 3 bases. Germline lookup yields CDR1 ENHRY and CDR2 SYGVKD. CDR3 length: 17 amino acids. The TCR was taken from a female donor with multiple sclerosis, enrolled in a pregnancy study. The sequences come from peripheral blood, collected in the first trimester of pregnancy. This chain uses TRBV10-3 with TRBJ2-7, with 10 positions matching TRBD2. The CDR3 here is CAISERPSGSIIYEQYF. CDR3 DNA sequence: TGTGCCATCAGTGAGCGGCCTAGCGGGAGTATAATCTACGAGCAGTACTTC.